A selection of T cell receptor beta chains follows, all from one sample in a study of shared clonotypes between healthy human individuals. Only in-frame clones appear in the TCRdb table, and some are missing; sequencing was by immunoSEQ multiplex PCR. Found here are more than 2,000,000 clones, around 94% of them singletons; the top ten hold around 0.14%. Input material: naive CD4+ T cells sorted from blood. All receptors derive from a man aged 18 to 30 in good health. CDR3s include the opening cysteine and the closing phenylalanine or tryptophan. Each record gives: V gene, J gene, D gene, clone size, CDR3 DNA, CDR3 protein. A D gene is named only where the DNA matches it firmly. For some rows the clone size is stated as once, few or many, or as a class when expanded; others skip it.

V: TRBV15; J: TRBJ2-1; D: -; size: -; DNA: TGTGCCACCAGCACCCGAGGAGAACCCTACAATGAGCAGTTCTTC; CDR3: CATSTRGEPYNEQFF
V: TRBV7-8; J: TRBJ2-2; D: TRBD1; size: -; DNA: TGTGCCAGCAGCTTAAACCGGGACAGGTCCGGGGAGCTGTTTTTT; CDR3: CASSLNRDRSGELFF
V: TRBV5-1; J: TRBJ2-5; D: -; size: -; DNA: TGCGCCAGCAGTCAAAGGGCCAGCCCTTGGGAGACCCAGTACTTC; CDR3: CASSQRASPWETQYF
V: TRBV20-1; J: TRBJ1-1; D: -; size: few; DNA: TGCAGTGCAGATCGGAACACTGAAGCTTTCTTT; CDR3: CSADRNTEAFF
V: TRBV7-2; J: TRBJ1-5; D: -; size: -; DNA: TGTGCCAGCAGCTTAATGGACAGCAATCAGCCCCAGCATTTT; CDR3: CASSLMDSNQPQHF
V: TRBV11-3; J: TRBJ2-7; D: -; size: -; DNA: TGTGCCAGCAGCTCAGATAGTCTTGAAGGGTCCTACGAGCAGTACTTC; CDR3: CASSSDSLEGSYEQYF
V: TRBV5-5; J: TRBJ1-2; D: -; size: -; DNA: TGTGCCAGCAGCTTGGGTCCGGACTATGGCTACACCTTC; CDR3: CASSLGPDYGYTF
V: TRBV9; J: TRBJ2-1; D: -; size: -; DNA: TGTGCCAGCAGCCATAGTGGGAGTACCAATGAGCAGTTCTTC; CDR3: CASSHSGSTNEQFF
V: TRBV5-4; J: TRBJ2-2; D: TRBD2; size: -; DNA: TGTGCCAGCAGCTTGGGGACTAGCTCGCCCGGGGAGCTGTTTTTT; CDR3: CASSLGTSSPGELFF
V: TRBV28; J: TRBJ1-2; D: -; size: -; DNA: TGTGCCAGCAGTTTTTCGAGACTCGCCGGGCTTTATGGCTACACCTTC; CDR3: CASSFSRLAGLYGYTF
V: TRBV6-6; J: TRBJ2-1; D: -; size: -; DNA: TGTGCCAGCAGTCCATCCCCGGTTGGGAATGAGCAGTTCTTC; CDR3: CASSPSPVGNEQFF
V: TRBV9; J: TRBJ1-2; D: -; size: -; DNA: TGTGCCAGCAGCGTAGGTCAGGGATCCTATGGCTACACCTTC; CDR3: CASSVGQGSYGYTF
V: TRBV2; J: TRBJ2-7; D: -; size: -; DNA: TGTGCCAGCAGTCTCTTATCGGGATGGGACGAGCAGTACTTC; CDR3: CASSLLSGWDEQYF
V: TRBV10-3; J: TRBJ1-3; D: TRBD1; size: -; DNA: TGTGCCATCAGTGAGTCGACTCCGGGGGACAGACAAAACACCATATATTTT; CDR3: CAISESTPGDRQNTIYF
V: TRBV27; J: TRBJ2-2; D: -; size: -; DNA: TGTGCCAGCAGTTTTGTAGTCCTGGGCACCGGGGAGCTGTTTTTT; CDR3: CASSFVVLGTGELFF
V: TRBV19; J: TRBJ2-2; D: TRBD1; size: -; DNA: TGTGCCAGTAGCGACAGGGGTTTAACCGGGGAGCTGTTTTTT; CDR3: CASSDRGLTGELFF
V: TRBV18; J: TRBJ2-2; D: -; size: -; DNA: TGTGCCAGCTCATCAGACAGTAAGAACACCGGGGAGCTGTTTTTT; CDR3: CASSSDSKNTGELFF
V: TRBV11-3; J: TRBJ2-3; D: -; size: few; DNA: TGTGCCAGCAGCAGCTGGGGGACAGATACGCAGTATTTT; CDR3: CASSSWGTDTQYF
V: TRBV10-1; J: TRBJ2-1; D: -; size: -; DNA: TGCGCCAGCAGCGATAGGGGTCTCTCCTACAATGAGCAGTTCTTC; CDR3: CASSDRGLSYNEQFF
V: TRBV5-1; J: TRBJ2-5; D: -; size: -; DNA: TGCGCCAGCAGCTTGGGTGGGCCCCGAGCCGAAGAGACCCAGTACTTC; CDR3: CASSLGGPRAEETQYF
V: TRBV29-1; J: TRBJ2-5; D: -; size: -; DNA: TGCAGCGTAGCCGCGGGACGCCCCGTCCAAGAGACCCAGTACTTC; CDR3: CSVAAGRPVQETQYF
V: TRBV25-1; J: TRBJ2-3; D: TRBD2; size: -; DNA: TGTGCCAGCAGTGTAGCGGGCAGCACAGATACGCAGTATTTT; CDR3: CASSVAGSTDTQYF
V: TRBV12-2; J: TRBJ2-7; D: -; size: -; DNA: TGTGCAAGTCGTCCCCGGTGGACGTACCCCTACGAGCAGTACTTC; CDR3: CASRPRWTYPYEQYF
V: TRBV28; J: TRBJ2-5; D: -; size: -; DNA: TGTGCCGCCGGCGGGCTCGTCGAGAAGACCCAGTACTTC; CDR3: CAAGGLVEKTQYF
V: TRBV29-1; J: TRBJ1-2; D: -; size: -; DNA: TGCAGCGTTGACGTTCTCTATGGCTACACCTTC; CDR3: CSVDVLYGYTF
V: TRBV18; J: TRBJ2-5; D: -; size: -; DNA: TGTGCCAGCTCACCCAAGGGACCGCAAGAGACCCAGTACTTC; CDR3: CASSPKGPQETQYF
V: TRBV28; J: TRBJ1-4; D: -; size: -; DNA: TGTGCCAGCAGACCCGACCTTGCAACTAATGAAAAACTGTTTTTT; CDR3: CASRPDLATNEKLFF
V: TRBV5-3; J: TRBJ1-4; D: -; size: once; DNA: TGTGCCAGAAGCGCTGGGAGGGACCAAGGGCCAGTGGGAACTAATGAAAAACTGTTTTTT; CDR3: CARSAGRDQGPVGTNEKLFF
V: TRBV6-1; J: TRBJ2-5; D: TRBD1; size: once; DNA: TGTGCCAGCGGGGTGAACAGGGGCGGAGAGACCCAGTACTTC; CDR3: CASGVNRGGETQYF
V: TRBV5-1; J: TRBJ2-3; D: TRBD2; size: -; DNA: TGCGCCAGCAAACTTCTAGCGGGGGGGCAGGATACGCAGTATTTT; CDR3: CASKLLAGGQDTQYF
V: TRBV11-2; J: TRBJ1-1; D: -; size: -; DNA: TGTGCCAGCAGCTTTGACATCACAGGGGAAGCTTTCTTT; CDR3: CASSFDITGEAFF
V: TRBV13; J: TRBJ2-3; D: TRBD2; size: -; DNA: TGTGCCAGCAGCAAGCTGGCGGGGGGGCCCCCAGATACGCAGTATTTT; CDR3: CASSKLAGGPPDTQYF
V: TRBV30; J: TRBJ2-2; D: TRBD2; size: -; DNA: TGTGCCTCCAGTTCGGGGGGGCCCGACACCGGGGAGCTGTTTTTT; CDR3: CASSSGGPDTGELFF
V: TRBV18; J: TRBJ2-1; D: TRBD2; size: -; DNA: TGTGCCAGCTCCCCGACGGCGGCGGGGGGGCCGAATGAGCAGTTCTTC; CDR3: CASSPTAAGGPNEQFF
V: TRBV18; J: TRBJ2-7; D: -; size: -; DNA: TGTGCCAGCTCACCGGCAGGGTCCTCCTACGAGCAGTACTTC; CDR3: CASSPAGSSYEQYF
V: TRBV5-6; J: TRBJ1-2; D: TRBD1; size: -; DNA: TGTGCCAGCAGCGTCCGGGACAGGGTCCATGGCTACACCTTC; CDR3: CASSVRDRVHGYTF
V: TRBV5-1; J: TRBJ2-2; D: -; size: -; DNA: TGCGCCAGCAGCGGCCAGGGGCTCACCGGGGAGCTGTTTTTT; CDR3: CASSGQGLTGELFF
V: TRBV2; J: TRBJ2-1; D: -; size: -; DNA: TGTGCCAGCAGGGGCTGGACAGCCCACTCCTACAATGAGCAGTTCTTC; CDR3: CASRGWTAHSYNEQFF